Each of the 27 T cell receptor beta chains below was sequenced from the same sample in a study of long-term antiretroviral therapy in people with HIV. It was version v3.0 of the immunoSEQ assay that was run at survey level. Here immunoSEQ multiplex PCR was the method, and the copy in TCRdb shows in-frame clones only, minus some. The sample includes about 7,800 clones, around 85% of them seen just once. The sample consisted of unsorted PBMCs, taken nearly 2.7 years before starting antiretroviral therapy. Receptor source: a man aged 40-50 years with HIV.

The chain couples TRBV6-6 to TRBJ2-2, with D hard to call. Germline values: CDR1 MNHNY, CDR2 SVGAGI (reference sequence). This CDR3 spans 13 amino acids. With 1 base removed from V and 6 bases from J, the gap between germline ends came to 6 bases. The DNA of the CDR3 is TGTGCCAGCAGTTACTACGGGTCCGGGGAGCTGTTTTTT. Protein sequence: CASSYYGSGELFF.

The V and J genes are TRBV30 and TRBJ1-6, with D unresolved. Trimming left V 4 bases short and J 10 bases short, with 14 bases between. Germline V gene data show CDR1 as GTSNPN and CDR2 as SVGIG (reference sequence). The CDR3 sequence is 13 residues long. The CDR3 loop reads CAWKTAGSSPLHF. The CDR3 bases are TGTGCCTGGAAGACGGCGGGCTCATCACCCCTCCACTTT.

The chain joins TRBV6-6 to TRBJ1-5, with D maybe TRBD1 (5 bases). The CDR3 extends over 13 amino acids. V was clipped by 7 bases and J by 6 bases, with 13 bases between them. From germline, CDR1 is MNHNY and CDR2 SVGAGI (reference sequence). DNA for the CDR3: TGTGCCAGCACCGTGGGGGGGAGTCAGCCCCAGCATTTT. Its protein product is CASTVGGSQPQHF.

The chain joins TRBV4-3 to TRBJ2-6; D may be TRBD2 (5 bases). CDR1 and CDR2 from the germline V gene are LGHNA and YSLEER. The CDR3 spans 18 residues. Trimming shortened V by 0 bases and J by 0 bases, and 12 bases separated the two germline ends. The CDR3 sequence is CASSQDLAGYSGANVLTF. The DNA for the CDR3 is TGCGCCAGCAGCCAAGATCTTGCGGGTTACTCTGGGGCCAACGTCCTGACTTTC.

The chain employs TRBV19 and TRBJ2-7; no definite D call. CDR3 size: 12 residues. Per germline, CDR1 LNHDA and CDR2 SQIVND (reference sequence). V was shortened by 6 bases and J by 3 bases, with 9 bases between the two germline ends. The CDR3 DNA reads TGTGCCAGTAGCGCAGACCTCTACGAGCAGTACTTC. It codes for CASSADLYEQYF.

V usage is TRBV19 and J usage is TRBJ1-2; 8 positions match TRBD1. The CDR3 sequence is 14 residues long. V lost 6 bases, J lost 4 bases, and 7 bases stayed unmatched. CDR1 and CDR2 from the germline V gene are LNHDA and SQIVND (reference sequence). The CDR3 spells CASRLDRGRYGYTF. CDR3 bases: TGTGCCAGTAGACTCGACAGGGGCCGCTATGGCTACACCTTC.

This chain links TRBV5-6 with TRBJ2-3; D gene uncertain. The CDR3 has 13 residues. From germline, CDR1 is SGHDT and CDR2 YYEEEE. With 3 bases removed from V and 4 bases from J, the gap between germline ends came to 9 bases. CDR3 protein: CASSYPRPDTQYF. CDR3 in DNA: TGTGCCAGCAGCTACCCCCGCCCAGATACGCAGTATTTT.

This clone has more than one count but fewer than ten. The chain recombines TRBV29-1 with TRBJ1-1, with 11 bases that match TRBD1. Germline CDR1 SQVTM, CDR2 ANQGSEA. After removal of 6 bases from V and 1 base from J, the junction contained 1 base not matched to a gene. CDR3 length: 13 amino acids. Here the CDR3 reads CSVGQGGNTEAFF. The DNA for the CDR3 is TGCAGCGTGGGACAGGGGGGGAACACTGAAGCTTTCTTT.

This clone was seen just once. In nucleotides, the CDR3 is TGTGCCAGCTGGTCAGGGACAGGCAATTCACCCCTCCACTTT. Translated, it gives CASWSGTGNSPLHF. V gene TRBV5-6 combines with J gene TRBJ1-6, with 8 bases aligning to TRBD1. Looked up from germline, CDR1 is SGHDT and CDR2 is YYEEEE. The junction had 7 bases not matched to a gene; V was cut back by 7 bases and J by 7 bases. CDR3 length: 14 residues.

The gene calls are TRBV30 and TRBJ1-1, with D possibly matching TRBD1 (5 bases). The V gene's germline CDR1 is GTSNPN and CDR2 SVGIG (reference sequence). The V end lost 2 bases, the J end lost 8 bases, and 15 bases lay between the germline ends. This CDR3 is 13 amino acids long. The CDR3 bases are TGTGCCTGGAGTAAACAATCCCAGGGAGAAGCTTTCTTT. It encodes CAWSKQSQGEAFF. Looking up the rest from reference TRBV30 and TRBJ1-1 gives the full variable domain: SQTIHQWPATLVQPVGSPLSLECTVEGTSNPNLYWYRQAAGRGLQLLFYSVGIGQISSEVPQNLSASRPQDRQFILSSKKLLLSDSGFYLCAWSKQSQGEAFFGQGTRLTVV.

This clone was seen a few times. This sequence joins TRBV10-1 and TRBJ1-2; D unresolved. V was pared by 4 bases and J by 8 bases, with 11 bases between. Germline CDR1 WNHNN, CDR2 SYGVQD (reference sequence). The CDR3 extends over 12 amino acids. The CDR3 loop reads CASSGPLEGYTF. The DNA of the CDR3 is TGCGCCAGCAGTGGTCCCCTGGAGGGCTACACCTTC.

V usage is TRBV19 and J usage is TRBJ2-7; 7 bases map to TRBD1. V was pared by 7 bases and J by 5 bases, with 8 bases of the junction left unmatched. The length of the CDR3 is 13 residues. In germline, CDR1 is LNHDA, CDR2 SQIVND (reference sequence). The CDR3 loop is CASTSLQGDEQYF. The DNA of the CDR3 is TGTGCCAGTACTTCACTTCAGGGGGACGAGCAGTACTTC.

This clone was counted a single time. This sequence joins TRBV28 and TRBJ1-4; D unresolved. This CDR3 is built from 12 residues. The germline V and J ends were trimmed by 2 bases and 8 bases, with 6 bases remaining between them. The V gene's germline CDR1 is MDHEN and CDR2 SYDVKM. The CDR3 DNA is TGTGCCAGCAGTTTAAGGCAGGAAAAACTGTTTTTT. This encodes CASSLRQEKLFF.

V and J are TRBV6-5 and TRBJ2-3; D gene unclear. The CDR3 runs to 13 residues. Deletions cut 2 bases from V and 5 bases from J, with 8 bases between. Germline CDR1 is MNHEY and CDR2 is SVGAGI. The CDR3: CASSYLEIDTQYF. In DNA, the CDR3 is TGTGCCAGCAGTTACCTCGAGATAGATACGCAGTATTTT.

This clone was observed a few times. For the CDR3, the DNA is TGTGCCAGCAACCCGGACAGGTCTATCGGCTACACCTTC. Amino acid sequence: CASNPDRSIGYTF. The J gene is TRBJ1-2, the V gene TRBV6-1; 7 positions match TRBD1. CDR3 length equals 13 residues. Trimming took 7 bases from V and 8 from J; bases not matched to a gene: 10. Per the germline V gene, CDR1 is MNHNS and CDR2 is SASEGT.

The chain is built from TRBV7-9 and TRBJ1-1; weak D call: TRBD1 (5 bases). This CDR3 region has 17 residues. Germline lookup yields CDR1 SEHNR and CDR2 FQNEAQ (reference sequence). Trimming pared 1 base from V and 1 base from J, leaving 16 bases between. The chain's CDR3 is CASSLERGRGANTEAFF. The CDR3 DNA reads TGTGCCAGCAGCTTAGAAAGAGGGAGGGGTGCGAACACTGAAGCTTTCTTT. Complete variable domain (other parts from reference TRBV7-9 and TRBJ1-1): DTGVSQNPRHKITKRGQNVTFRCDPISEHNRLYWYRQTLGQGPEFLTYFQNEAQLEKSRLLSDRFSAERPKGSFSTLEIQRTEQGDSAMYLCASSLERGRGANTEAFFGQGTRLTVV.

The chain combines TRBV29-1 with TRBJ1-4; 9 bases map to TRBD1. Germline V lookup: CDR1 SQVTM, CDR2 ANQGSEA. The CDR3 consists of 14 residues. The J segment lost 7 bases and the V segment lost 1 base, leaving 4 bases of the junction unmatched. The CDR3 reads CSVEATGGGEKLFF. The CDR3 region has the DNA TGCAGCGTTGAAGCGACAGGGGGAGGTGAAAAACTGTTTTTT.

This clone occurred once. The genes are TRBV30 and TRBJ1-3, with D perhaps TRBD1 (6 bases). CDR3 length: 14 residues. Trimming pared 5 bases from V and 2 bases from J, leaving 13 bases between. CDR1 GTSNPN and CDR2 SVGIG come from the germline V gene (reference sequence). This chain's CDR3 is CAWVPTGAGNTIYF. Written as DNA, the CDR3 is TGTGCCTGGGTCCCGACAGGCGCTGGAAACACCATATATTTT.

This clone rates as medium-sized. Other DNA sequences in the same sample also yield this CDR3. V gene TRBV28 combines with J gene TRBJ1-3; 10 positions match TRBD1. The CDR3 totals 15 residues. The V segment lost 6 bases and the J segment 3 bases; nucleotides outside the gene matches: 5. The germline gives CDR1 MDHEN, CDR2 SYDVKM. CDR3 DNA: TGTGCCAGCAGCCAAGACAGGGGGCTTGGAAACACCATATATTTT. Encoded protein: CASSQDRGLGNTIYF.

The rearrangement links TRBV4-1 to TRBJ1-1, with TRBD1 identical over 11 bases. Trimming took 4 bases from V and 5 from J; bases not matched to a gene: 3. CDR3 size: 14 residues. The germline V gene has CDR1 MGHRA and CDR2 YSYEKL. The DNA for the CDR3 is TGCGCCAGCAGCCCGGGACAGGGGGAGACTGAAGCTTTCTTT. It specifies CASSPGQGETEAFF.

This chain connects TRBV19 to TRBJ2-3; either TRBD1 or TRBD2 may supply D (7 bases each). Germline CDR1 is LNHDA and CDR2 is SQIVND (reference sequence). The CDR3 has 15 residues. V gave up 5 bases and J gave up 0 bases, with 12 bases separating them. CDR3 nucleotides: TGTGCCAGTAGTGGCAGGGGGGGAAGCACAGATACGCAGTATTTT. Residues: CASSGRGGSTDTQYF.

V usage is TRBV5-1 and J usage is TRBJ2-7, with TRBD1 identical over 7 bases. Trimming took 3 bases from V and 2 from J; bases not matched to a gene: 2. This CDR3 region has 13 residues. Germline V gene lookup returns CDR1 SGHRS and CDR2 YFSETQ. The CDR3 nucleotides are TGCGCCAGCAGCTCGGGACAGACCTACGAGCAGTACTTC. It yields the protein CASSSGQTYEQYF.

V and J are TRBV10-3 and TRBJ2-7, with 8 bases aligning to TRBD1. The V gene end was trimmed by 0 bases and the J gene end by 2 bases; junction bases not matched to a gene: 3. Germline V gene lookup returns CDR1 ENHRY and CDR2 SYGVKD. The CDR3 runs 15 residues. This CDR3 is CAISESVRGPYEQYF. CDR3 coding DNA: TGTGCCATCAGTGAGTCGGTCAGGGGGCCCTACGAGCAGTACTTC.

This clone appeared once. The CDR3 nucleotides are TGTGCCAGCAGCTCCGGACAGGGATTGGGGGCCAACGTCCTGACTTTC. It encodes CASSSGQGLGANVLTF. The chain is built from TRBV11-3 and TRBJ2-6, with 8 bases matching TRBD1. CDR1 is SGHNT and CDR2 is YENEEA in the germline V gene. With V trimmed by 4 bases and J by 4 bases, 6 bases remained unmatched. The CDR3 covers 16 residues.

In DNA form, the CDR3 reads TGTGCCAGCAGTGATAATTACGAGCAGTACTTC. Its protein is CASSDNYEQYF. The chain joins TRBV6-5 to TRBJ2-7; D ambiguous. This CDR3 region has 11 residues. Germline CDR1 and CDR2: MNHEY and SVGAGI. V lost 5 bases to trimming and J lost 4 bases, with 6 bases between them.

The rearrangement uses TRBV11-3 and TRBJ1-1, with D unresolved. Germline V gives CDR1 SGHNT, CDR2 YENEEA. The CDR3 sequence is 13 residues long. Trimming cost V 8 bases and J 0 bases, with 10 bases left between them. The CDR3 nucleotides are TGTGCCAGCGCGGCAGAGCTGAACACTGAAGCTTTCTTT. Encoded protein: CASAAELNTEAFF.

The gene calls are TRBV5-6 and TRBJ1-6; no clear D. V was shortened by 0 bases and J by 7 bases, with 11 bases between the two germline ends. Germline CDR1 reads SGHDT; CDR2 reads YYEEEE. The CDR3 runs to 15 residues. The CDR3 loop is CASSLGLPGNSPLHF. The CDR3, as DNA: TGTGCCAGCAGCTTGGGTCTTCCAGGAAATTCACCCCTCCACTTT.